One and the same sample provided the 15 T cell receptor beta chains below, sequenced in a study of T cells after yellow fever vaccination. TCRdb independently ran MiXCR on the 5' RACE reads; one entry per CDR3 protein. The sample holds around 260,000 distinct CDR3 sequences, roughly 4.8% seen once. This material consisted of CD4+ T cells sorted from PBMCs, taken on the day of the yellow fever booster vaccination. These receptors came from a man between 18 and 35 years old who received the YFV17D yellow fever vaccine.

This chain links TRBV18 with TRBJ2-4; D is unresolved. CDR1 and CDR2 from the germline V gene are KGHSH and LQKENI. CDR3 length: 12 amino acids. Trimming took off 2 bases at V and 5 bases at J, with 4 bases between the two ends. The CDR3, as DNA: TGTGCCAGCTCACCAGGGGAAAACATTCAGTACTTC. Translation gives CASSPGENIQYF.

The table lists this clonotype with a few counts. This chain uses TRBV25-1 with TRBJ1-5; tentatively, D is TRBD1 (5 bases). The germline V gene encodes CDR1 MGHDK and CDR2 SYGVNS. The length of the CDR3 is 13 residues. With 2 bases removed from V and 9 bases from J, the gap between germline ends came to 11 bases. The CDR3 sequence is CASSETGDGPQHF. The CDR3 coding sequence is TGTGCCAGCAGTGAAACGGGGGACGGGCCCCAGCATTTT.

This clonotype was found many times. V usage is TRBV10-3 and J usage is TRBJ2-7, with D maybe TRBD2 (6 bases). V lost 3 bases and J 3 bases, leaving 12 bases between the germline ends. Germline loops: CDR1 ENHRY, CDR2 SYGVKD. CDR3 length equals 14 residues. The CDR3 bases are TGTGCCATCAGTGACGGGGGACTGAGCTACGAGCAGTACTTC. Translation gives CAISDGGLSYEQYF.

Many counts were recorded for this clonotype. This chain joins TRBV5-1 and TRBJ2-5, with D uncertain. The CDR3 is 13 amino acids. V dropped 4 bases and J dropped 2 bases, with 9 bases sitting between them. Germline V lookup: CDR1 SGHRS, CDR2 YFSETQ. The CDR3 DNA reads TGCGCCAGCAGCGTACTGCAGCAAGAGACCCAGTACTTC. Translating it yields CASSVLQQETQYF.

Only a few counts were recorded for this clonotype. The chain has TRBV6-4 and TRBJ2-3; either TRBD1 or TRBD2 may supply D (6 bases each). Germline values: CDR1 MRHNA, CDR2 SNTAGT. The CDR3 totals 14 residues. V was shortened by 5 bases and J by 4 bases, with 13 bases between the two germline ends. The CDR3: CASSWGAGADTQYF. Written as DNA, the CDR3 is TGTGCCAGCAGTTGGGGGGCTGGGGCAGATACGCAGTATTTT.

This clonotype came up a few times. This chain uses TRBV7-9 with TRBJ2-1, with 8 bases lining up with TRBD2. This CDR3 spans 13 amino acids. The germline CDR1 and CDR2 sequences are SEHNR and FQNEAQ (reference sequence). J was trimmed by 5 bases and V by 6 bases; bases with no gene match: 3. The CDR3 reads CASSTGGDNEQFF. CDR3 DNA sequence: TGTGCCAGCAGTACGGGGGGGGACAATGAGCAGTTCTTC.

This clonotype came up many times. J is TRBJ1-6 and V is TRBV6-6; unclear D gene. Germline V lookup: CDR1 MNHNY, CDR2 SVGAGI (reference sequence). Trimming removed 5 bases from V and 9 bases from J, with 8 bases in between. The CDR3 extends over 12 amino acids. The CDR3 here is CASSPRGSPLHF. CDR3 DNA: TGTGCCAGCAGTCCCCGTGGTTCACCCCTCCACTTT.

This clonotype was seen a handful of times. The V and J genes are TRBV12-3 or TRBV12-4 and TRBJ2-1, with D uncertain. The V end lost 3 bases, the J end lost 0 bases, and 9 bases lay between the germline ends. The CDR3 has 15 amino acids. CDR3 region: CASSLETRSYNEQFF. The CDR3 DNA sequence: TGTGCCAGCAGTTTGGAGACACGCTCCTACAATGAGCAGTTCTTC.

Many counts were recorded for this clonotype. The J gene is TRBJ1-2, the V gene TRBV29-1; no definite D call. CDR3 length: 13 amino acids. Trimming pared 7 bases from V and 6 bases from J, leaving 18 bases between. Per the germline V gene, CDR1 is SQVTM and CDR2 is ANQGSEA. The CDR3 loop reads CSANAIAADGYTF. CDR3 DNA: TGCAGCGCAAACGCGATCGCAGCAGATGGCTACACCTTC.

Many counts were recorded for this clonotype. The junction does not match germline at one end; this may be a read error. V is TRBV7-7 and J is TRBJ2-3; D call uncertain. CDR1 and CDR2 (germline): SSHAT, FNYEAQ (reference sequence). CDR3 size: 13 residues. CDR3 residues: CASSLAASDTQYF. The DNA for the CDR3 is TGTGCTAGCAGCTTAGCTGCCAGCGATACGCAGTATTTT.

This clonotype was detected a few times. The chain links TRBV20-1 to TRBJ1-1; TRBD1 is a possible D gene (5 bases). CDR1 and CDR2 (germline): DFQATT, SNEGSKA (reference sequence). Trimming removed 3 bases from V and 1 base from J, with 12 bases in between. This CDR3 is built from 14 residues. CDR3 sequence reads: CSARRGAPNTEAFF. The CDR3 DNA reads TGCAGTGCTAGGAGAGGGGCTCCGAACACTGAAGCTTTCTTT.

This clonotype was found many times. The CDR3 protein is CASSLFGDPETQYF. CDR3 DNA sequence: TGTGCCAGCAGCTTATTTGGGGACCCGGAGACCCAGTACTTC. This chain joins TRBV7-9 and TRBJ2-5; D could derive from TRBD1 or TRBD2 (5 bases each). With 2 bases removed from V and 5 bases from J, the gap between germline ends came to 12 bases. From germline, CDR1 is SEHNR and CDR2 FQNEAQ (reference sequence). The CDR3 extends over 14 amino acids.

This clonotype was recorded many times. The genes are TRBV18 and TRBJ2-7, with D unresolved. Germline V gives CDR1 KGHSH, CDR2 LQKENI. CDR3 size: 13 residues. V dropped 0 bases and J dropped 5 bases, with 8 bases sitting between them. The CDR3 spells CASSPPNTNEQYF. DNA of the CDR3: TGTGCCAGCTCACCACCGAACACCAACGAGCAGTACTTC.

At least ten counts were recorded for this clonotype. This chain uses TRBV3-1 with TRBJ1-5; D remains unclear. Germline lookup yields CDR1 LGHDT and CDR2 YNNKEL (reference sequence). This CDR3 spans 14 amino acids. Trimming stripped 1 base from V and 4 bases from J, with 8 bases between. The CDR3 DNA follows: TGTGCCAGCAGCCAAGCAGCTTTAAATCAGCCCCAGCATTTT. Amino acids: CASSQAALNQPQHF.

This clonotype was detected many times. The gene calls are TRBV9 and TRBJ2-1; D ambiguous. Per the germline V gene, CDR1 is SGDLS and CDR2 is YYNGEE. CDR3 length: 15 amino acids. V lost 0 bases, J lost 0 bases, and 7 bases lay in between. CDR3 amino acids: CASSVGESSYNEQFF. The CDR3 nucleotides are TGTGCCAGCAGCGTAGGCGAATCCTCCTACAATGAGCAGTTCTTC.